A single T cell receptor (beta chain) is shown here with its context. TCRdb keeps only in-frame clones here, not all; method: immunoSEQ multiplex PCR. The data contain 140,000 to 150,000 clones, around 90% of them singletons. The sample belongs to a study of control samples from healthy donors and cancer patients. Germline V gene sequence: CDR1 MNHEY, CDR2 SMNVEV (reference sequence). The CDR3 is 14 residues long. V lost 5 bases to trimming and J lost 8 bases; unmatched junction nucleotides: 8. The sequenced material came from blood. This chain joins TRBV27 and TRBJ2-4; 8 bases line up with TRBD2. This TCR was recovered from a man aged 25-45 years in good health. The CDR3 region is CASSRVGGAYIQYF. The CDR3 nucleotides are TGTGCCAGCAGTAGAGTCGGGGGGGCGTACATTCAGTACTTC.